This T cell receptor beta chain originates from a study of T-cell reconstitution after alpha-beta-depleted transplantation in children (dated by TCRdb to about 2016). Some background on the complete study: T-cell immune reconstitution after TCRalphabeta/CD19-depleted allogeneic hematopoietic cell transplantation in children was quantitatively tracked in the study by means of TCR repertoire profiling.

In the case of this clonotype: Its specific antigen is unknown. No quality values exist for individual bases; no much larger clone is one base distant.

Sample treatment or condition, as interpreted from the label and publication: allogeneic hematopoietic cell transplantation with graft depleted of TCRalphabeta T cells and CD19 B cells. TCRalphabeta/CD19-depleted allogeneic hematopoietic cell grafts were given to the transplant recipients, all of whom were children. The study at large found these results: In some patients, high TCRbeta diversity at day 60 was attributed to recipient T cells and intrathymic progenitors that had survived conditioning. Apparently early alphabetaT-cell count recovery about two months after transplant reportedly relied on only several hundred rapidly expanded clones derived from non-depleted graft cells. The frequencies of hyperexpanded clones fell over the following months, and after one year, T-cell counts and TCRbeta diversity were mostly attributed to newly produced T cells.

Cut back by 6 bases and 3 bases, the V and J ends lie 12 bases apart. The CDR3 runs 13 amino acids, cysteine and phenylalanine included. Just the 39-base CDR3 DNA is kept, in frame starting at base 1. Reading the germline V gene gives CDR1 MDHEN and CDR2 SYDVKM. The library came from PCR. These reads were obtained on an Illumina HiSeq 2500. Molecular barcoding was employed in the preparation of TCR libraries, with unique molecular identifiers being used to normalize TCRbeta repertoire quantification. TCRdb trimmed public reads at Q25 via fastp, called clones via MiXCR and kept in-frame beta chains. All rows with the same CDR3 protein become a single entry with the most common DNA and genes. The sample data list hundreds of thousands of distinct CDR3 sequences, and less than 15% of these were observed just once. 0.79% of the sample comes from the top ten.

The TCR originated in a girl aged 2 to 10 with congenital amegakaryocytic thrombocytopenia, due to receive a stem cell transplant. The chain couples TRBV28 to TRBJ2-7; the D gene is not confidently resolved. This specimen consisted of PBMCs, obtained before TCRalphabeta/CD19-depleted stem cell transplant. The DNA is as follows: TGTGCCAGCAGCGACGGATCCCGCTACGAGCAGTACTTC. The translation is CASSDGSRYEQYF.